This T cell receptor beta chain was captured in a study of T cells after yellow fever vaccination. About the study: When fractions had low cell numbers, they were prepared with SMART-Seq v4 Ultra Low Input. Whole-study findings and limits: Overall, a small share of clonotypes was seen in both CD4 and CD8 compartments.

A process of 5'RACE template switching, which added a universal primer site and UMIs, was used to make TCR cDNA. TCRdb reprocessed the 5' RACE reads with MiXCR, giving one entry per CDR3 protein. The sample lists 550,000 or so distinct CDR3 sequences, about 19% occurring once. This clonotype was seen a few times. Its antigen is undetermined. This clonotype originated in a man aged 25 to 40 who received the YFV17D yellow fever vaccine. The source was PBMCs, collected 15 days after the yellow fever booster vaccination.

DNA for the CDR3: TGTGCCAGCAGCCCAGGACTAGCTGGTGAGCAGTACTTC. It encodes CASSPGLAGEQYF. This chain connects TRBV6-2 or TRBV6-3 to TRBJ2-7; 8 nucleotides align to TRBD2. There are 13 residues in the CDR3. V was clipped by 6 bases and J by 7 bases; unmatched bases: 8. Germline CDR1 is MNHEY and CDR2 is SVGEGT.